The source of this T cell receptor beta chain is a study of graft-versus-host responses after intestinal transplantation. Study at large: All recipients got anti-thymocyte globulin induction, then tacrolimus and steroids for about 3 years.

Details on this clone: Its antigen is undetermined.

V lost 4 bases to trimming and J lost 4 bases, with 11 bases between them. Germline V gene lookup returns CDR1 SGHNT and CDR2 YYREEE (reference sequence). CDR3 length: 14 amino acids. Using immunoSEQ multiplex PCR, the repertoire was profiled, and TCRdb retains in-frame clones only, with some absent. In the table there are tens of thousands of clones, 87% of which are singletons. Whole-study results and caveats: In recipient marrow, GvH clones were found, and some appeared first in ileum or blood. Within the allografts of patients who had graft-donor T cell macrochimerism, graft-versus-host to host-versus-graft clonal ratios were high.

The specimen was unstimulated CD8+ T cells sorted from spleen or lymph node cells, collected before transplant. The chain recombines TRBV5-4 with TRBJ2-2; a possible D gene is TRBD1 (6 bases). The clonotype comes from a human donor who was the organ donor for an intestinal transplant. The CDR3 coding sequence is TGTGCCAGCAGCCCAGGGGTATCCACCGGGGAGCTGTTTTTT. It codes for CASSPGVSTGELFF.